This is a list of T cell receptor beta chains from one sample in a study of cytomegalovirus exposure and HLA in healthy donors. This table comes from immunoSEQ multiplex PCR, and its TCRdb copy is limited to in-frame clones, with some not included. The profile shows roughly 200,000 clones, about four fifths of them singletons. Input material: PBMCs. The receptors shown here come from a female donor in good health and CMV-seronegative. Both conserved end residues are part of each CDR3. D genes are given only for firm matches. The size of a clone is reported for some rows only, either as once, few or many, or as a class for expanded clones.

abundance	d_gene	v_gene	j_gene	CDR3aa
-	TRBD1	TRBV5-1	TRBJ2-3	CASSYTGASTDTQYF
-	-	TRBV10-3	TRBJ1-3	CAISENRGLGASGNTIYF
-	TRBD1	TRBV13	TRBJ2-1	CASSLEGQNHNEQFF
-	-	TRBV11-3	TRBJ1-1	CASTPSPGRGTEAFF
-	TRBD2	TRBV11-2	TRBJ2-7	CASSSRLAVNSGQYF
-	TRBD1	TRBV14	TRBJ1-2	CASSRHPDRGWYGYTF
-	-	TRBV7-2	TRBJ1-1	CASSLGNEAFF
few	TRBD1	TRBV15	TRBJ2-2	CATSSLWTGATGELFF
-	TRBD1	TRBV9	TRBJ2-7	CASSSPGQGIGEQYF
-	TRBD1	TRBV2	TRBJ2-7	CASEPGQGNYEQYF
-	-	TRBV4-1	TRBJ2-1	CASSQVGGPVPTYNEQFF
few	-	TRBV2	TRBJ1-5	CASSGGGNQPQHF
-	-	TRBV7-9	TRBJ1-1	CASSGSDVAFF
-	-	TRBV5-1	TRBJ2-2	CASSLVPPGFPSGTGELFF
once	TRBD1	TRBV4-3	TRBJ2-7	CASSQDIPDRVVYEQYF
-	-	TRBV14	TRBJ1-4	CAGSQDGYQVLGKLFF
-	-	TRBV7-2	TRBJ2-7	CASSLGAGPPYEQYF
few	-	TRBV7-9	TRBJ1-1	CASSPAVNTEAFF
-	-	TRBV7-9	TRBJ1-1	CASSYDSTEAFF
-	TRBD2	TRBV7-2	TRBJ2-1	CASSLAGGPYNEQFF
-	TRBD1	TRBV2	TRBJ1-6	CASRLDRGHLNSPLHF
-	TRBD1	TRBV6-6	TRBJ2-7	CAISTGGYEQYF
-	-	TRBV5-1	TRBJ1-6	CASSLEGLGNSPLHF
-	TRBD1	TRBV15	TRBJ1-2	CATSRRTGGDGYTF
-	-	TRBV19	TRBJ2-6	CASSGGSGANVLTF
-	-	TRBV2	TRBJ1-6	CASSLFENSPLHF
-	-	TRBV11-3	TRBJ1-1	CASSLAPRAWGLNTEAFF
-	-	TRBV5-1	TRBJ2-7	CASRPGYSYEQYF
-	TRBD2	TRBV19	TRBJ2-5	CASSMGSGSGKTQYF
-	-	TRBV5-4	TRBJ2-5	CASSSPPGTEYF
-	TRBD2	TRBV7-9	TRBJ2-1	CASSARGGSEEQFF
-	-	TRBV18	TRBJ1-2	CASSPPSTPGGYTF
few	TRBD2	TRBV4-1	TRBJ2-7	CASSQELKIAGASLRIYF
-	-	TRBV30	TRBJ2-7	CAWSQTEATYEQYF
-	TRBD1	TRBV5-4	TRBJ1-1	CASSFTGVTNTEAFF
-	TRBD2	TRBV30	TRBJ2-3	CAWRGLPPGDTQYF
-	-	TRBV12-5	TRBJ1-1	CASGLAGLGAFF
-	TRBD2	TRBV7-7	TRBJ2-1	CASSVGLSSYNEQFF
few	TRBD2	TRBV6-1	TRBJ2-3	CASSEHPTSGGADTQYF
once	TRBD2	TRBV7-8	TRBJ2-7	CASAISQGGRPSYEQYF
-	TRBD2	TRBV6-1	TRBJ2-7	CASSPGGSGRPDHF
-	TRBD2	TRBV25-1	TRBJ2-1	CASTGVGGGNNEQFF
-	-	TRBV4-2	TRBJ1-3	CASSQDPGVSGNTIYF
-	-	TRBV29-1	TRBJ2-1	CSVVPGVSYNEQFF
few	-	TRBV27	TRBJ2-7	CASSSRVNEQYF
-	-	TRBV19	TRBJ1-1	CASSPGTKGTEAFF
-	TRBD1	TRBV30	TRBJ1-4	CAWSIRTGYNEKLFF
few	TRBD1	TRBV30	TRBJ1-5	CAWRSPGQHNQPQHF
-	-	TRBV7-9	TRBJ2-5	CASSLNSGQETQYF
few	-	TRBV6-1	TRBJ2-7	CASSEDGGAYEQYF
-	TRBD2	TRBV9	TRBJ2-1	CASSPHLAVSSYNEQFF
few	-	TRBV7-2	TRBJ2-1	CASSLQVRSYNEQFF
-	-	TRBV6-5	TRBJ1-1	CASRHRGMNTEAFF
-	-	TRBV6-1	TRBJ2-2	CASSEMRNTGELFF
-	TRBD1	TRBV7-9	TRBJ2-7	CASSPATGAYEQYF
-	-	TRBV9	TRBJ2-1	CASSARYRTHSYNEQFF
-	-	TRBV6-5	TRBJ1-2	CASTRRGISNYGYTF
-	-	TRBV6-6	TRBJ2-2	CASSSSNTGELFF
few	-	TRBV18	TRBJ1-5	CASSLTGSNQPQHF
-	-	TRBV30	TRBJ2-7	CALLRGFNSYEQYF